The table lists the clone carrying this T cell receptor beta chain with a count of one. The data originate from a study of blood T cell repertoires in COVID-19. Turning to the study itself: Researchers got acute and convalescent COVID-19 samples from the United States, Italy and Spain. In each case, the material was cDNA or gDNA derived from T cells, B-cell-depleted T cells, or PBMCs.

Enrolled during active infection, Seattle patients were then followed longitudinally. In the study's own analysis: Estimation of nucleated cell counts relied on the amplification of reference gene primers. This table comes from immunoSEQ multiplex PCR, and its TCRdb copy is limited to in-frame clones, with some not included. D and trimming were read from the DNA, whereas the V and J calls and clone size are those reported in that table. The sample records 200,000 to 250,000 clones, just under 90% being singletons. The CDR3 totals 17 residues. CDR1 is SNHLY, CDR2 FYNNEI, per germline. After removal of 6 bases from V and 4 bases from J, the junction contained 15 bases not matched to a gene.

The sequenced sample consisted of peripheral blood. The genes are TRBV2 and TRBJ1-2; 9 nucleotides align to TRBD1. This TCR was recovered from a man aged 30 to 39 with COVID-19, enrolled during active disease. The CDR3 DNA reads TGTGCCAGCAGGGGCGGGACAGGGAGAGGGTTAGGCTATGGCTACACCTTC. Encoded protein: CASRGGTGRGLGYGYTF.